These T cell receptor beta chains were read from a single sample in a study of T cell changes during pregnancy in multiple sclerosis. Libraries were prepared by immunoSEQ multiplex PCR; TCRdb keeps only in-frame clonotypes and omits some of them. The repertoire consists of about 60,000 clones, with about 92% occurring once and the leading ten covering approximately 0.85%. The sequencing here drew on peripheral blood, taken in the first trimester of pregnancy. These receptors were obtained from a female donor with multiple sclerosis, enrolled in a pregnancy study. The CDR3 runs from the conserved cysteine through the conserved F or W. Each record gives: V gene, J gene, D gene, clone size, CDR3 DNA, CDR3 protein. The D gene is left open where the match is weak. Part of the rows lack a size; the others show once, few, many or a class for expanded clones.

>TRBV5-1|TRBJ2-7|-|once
TGCGCCAGCAGCGTGCAGGGGTCGAGCTCCTACGAGCAGTACTTC
CASSVQGSSSYEQYF
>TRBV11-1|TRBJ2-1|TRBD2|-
TGTGCCAGCAGCACCCGGGGGGACCGCTACAATGAGCAGTTCTTC
CASSTRGDRYNEQFF
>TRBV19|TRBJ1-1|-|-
TGTGCCAGTGCCTACGAGAGGAACACTGAAGCTTTCTTT
CASAYERNTEAFF
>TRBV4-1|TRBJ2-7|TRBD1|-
TGCGCCAGCAGCCAAGTTCCCGGGACAGCATTGTCCGAGCAGTACTTC
CASSQVPGTALSEQYF
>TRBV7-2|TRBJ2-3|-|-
TGTGCCAGCACCCTCGGAGGGGGCTGGGCAGATACGCAGTATTTT
CASTLGGGWADTQYF
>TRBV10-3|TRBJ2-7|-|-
TGTGCCATCAGGGTGGGGGGAAGGGAGCAGTACTTC
CAIRVGGREQYF
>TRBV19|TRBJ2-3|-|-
TGTGCCAGTAGTAGGGCTGCTACTAGCACAGATACGCAGTATTTT
CASSRAATSTDTQYF
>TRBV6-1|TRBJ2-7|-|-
TGTGCCAGCAGTGAACGTTCTAGGTACGAGCAGTACTTC
CASSERSRYEQYF
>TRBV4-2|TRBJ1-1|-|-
TGTGCCAGCAGCCAAGAGCCCCACCTGGAGACTGAAGCTTTCTTT
CASSQEPHLETEAFF
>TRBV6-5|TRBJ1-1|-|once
TGTGCCAGCAAGGTCGGGTGGGGGGGCGAAGCTTTCTTT
CASKVGWGGEAFF
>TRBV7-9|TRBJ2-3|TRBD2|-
TGTGCCAGCAGCCGACTAGCGGGGGGCCAAGATACGCAGTATTTT
CASSRLAGGQDTQYF
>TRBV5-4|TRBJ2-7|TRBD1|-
TGTGCCAGCAGCTTGGCCGGGACAGGGTCCTACGAGCAGTACTTC
CASSLAGTGSYEQYF
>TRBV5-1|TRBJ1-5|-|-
TGCGCCAGCAGCTTTCCTGGGACCGCGCAGGGGACGCCCCAGCATTTT
CASSFPGTAQGTPQHF
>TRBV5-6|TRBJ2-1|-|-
TGTGCCAGCAGCTTTGCGGTCCTCTCCTACAATGAGCAGTTCTTC
CASSFAVLSYNEQFF
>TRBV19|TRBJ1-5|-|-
TGTGCCAGTAAAGTGACGGAGGGTTTCCTCAGCCCCCAGCATTTT
CASKVTEGFLSPQHF
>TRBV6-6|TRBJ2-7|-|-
TGTGCCAGCAGGGACTCCGAGACTAGGGTGCAGTACTTC
CASRDSETRVQYF
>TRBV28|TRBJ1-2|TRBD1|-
TGTGCCAGCAGTCTGGCCTCCGGGACAGCTCTTTATGGCTACACCTTC
CASSLASGTALYGYTF
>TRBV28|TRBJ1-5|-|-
TGTGCCAGCAGTTTATTCGATACAGGGAGCAATCAGCCCCAGCATTTT
CASSLFDTGSNQPQHF
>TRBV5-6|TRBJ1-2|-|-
TGTGCCAGCAGCTTGGTAGCGGAGAACTATGGCTACACCTTC
CASSLVAENYGYTF
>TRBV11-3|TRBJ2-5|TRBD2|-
TGTGCCAGCGGCCGGCGGGGGGCAACCAAAAAAGAGACCCAGTACTTC
CASGRRGATKKETQYF
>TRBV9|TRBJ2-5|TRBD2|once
TGTGCCAGCAGCCTCACAGAGGGGCGGGGGGGCCTTGGGACCCAGTACTTC
CASSLTEGRGGLGTQYF
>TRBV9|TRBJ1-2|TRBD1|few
TGTGCCAGCAGCTCACAGGGGGTTGCGGGGTTAGATGGCTACACCTTC
CASSSQGVAGLDGYTF
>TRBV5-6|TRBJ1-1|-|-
TGTGCCAGCAGCCCGAGCGACAGAAGACCTAACACTGAAGCTTTCTTT
CASSPSDRRPNTEAFF
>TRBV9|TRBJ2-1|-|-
TGTGCCAGCAGCGTAGTTCAGGATGCGGGGGCGATGGGGAGGAATGAGCAGTTCTTC
CASSVVQDAGAMGRNEQFF
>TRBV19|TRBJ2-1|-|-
TGTGCCAGTAGCCTATACAATGAGCAGTTCTTC
CASSLYNEQFF
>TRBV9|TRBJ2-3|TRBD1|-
TGTGCCAGCAGCGTAGACAGGGGAAGGGATACGCAGTATTTT
CASSVDRGRDTQYF
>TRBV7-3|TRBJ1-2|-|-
TGTGCCAGCAGCCCCAACCCCGGGGGTAACTATGGCTACACCTTC
CASSPNPGGNYGYTF
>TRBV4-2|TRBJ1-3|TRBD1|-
TGTGCCAGCAGCCAAGATCCGCAGGGGGCGTCCGGAAACACCATATATTTT
CASSQDPQGASGNTIYF
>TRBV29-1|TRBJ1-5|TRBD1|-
TGCAGCGTTGGAGACCTACGGGACAGCCTATCTTACCCCCAGCATTTT
CSVGDLRDSLSYPQHF
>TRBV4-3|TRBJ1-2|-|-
TGCGCCAGCAGCCAACCGGGACTCGATTATGGCTACACCTTC
CASSQPGLDYGYTF
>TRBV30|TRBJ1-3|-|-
TGTGCCTGGAGTGCCGGACTCCTCTCTGGAAACACCATATATTTT
CAWSAGLLSGNTIYF
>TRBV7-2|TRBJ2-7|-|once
TGTGCCAGCAGCCCAGACAGTTTTAACTACGAGCAGTACTTC
CASSPDSFNYEQYF
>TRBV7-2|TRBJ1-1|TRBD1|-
TGTGCCAGCAGCTTCGGACAGGGATTGAACACTGAAGCTTTCTTT
CASSFGQGLNTEAFF
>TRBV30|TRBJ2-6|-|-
TGTGCCTGGAGTGCCGGCTCTGGGGCCAACGTCCTGACTTTC
CAWSAGSGANVLTF
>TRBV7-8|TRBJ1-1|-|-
TGTGCCAGCAGCTTAGTCCGGGCCAGGGTGTCAGGTGAAGCTTTCTTT
CASSLVRARVSGEAFF
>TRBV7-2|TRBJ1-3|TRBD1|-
TGTGCCAGCAGCGCCACCGGCGGGACAGGGGGAAACACCATATATTTT
CASSATGGTGGNTIYF
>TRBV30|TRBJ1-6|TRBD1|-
TGTGCCTGGAGTGGGGGACAGGGCTCCTATAATTCACCCCTCCACTTT
CAWSGGQGSYNSPLHF
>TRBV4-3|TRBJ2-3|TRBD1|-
TGCGCCAGCAGCCAAGAAGGGACAGGGGCAGATACGCAGTATTTT
CASSQEGTGADTQYF
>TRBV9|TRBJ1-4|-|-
TGTGCCAGCAGCGCAGGAAGGTCTGAAAAACTGTTTTTT
CASSAGRSEKLFF
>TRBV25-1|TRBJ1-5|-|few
TGTGCCAGCAGTGATCTGAGTGGAGTCCGGCCCCAGCATTTT
CASSDLSGVRPQHF
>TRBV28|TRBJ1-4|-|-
TGTGCCATCTTACAGGGAGATGAAAAACTGTTTTTT
CAILQGDEKLFF
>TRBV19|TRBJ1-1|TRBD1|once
TGTGCCAGTAGCCAATCCCGGGACAGAGACACTGAAGCTTTCTTT
CASSQSRDRDTEAFF
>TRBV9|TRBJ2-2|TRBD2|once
TGTGCCAGCAGCCCGTCCGGGGGGGCGGGCACCGGGGAGCTGTTTTTT
CASSPSGGAGTGELFF
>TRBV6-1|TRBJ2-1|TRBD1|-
TGTGCCAGCAGCCGGGACAGGGCAGTCGATGAGCAGTTCTTC
CASSRDRAVDEQFF
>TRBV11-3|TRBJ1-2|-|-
TGTGCCAGCAGCTTAGAAGCAGGGCGCGGCTACACCTTC
CASSLEAGRGYTF
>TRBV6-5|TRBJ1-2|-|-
TGTGCCAGCAGGGGAGGGGCAGGGGCTAGAGGCTACACCTTC
CASRGGAGARGYTF
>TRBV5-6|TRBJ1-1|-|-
TGTGCCAGCAGCTTGGACGGGGGGGTACGGAACACTGAAGCTTTCTTT
CASSLDGGVRNTEAFF
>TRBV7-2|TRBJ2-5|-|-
TGTGCCAGCAGCCCCAGTGTGATCGAGACCCAGTACTTC
CASSPSVIETQYF
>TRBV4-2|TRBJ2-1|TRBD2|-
TGTGCCAGCAGCCAAGATGCTAGCGGGGCCTACAATGAGCAGTTCTTC
CASSQDASGAYNEQFF
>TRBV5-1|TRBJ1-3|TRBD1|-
TGCGCCAGCAGCCAGGCCACAGGGGACTCTGGAAACACCATATATTTT
CASSQATGDSGNTIYF
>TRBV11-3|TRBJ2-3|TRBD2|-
TGTGCCAGCAGCCAACTAGCGGGGGTTGCAGATACGCAGTATTTT
CASSQLAGVADTQYF
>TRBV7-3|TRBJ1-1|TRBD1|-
TGTGCCAGCAGCTTTAAGACAGGGGTCACTGAAGCTTTCTTT
CASSFKTGVTEAFF
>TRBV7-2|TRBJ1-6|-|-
TGTGCCAGCAGCTTAAAGGGGAGGAATTCACCCCTCCACTTT
CASSLKGRNSPLHF
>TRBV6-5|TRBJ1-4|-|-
TGTGCCAGCAGAACCAGACAGACCGGAAATGAAAAACTGTTTTTT
CASRTRQTGNEKLFF
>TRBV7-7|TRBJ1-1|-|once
TGTGCCAGCAGCCGGGATCTAAACACTGAAGCTTTCTTT
CASSRDLNTEAFF
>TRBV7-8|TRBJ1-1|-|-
TGTGCCAGCAGCTTAGTGCCGGGGAGGGTCACTGAAGCTTTCTTT
CASSLVPGRVTEAFF
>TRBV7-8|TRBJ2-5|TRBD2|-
TGTGCCAGCAGCTTCCTGGGACTAGCGGGCCACCAAGAGACCCAGTACTTC
CASSFLGLAGHQETQYF
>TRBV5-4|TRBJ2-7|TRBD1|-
TGTGCCAGCGGGAGACAGGGGGCTTACGAGCAGTACTTC
CASGRQGAYEQYF
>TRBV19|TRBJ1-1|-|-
TGTGCCAGTAGTCCTCGCGGCGGACAGACCACTGAAGCTTTCTTT
CASSPRGGQTTEAFF
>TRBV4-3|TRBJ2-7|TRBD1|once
TGCGCCAGCAGCTGGGACAGGGGCAACGAGCAGTACTTC
CASSWDRGNEQYF